This T cell receptor (beta chain) was documented in a study of shared clonotypes between healthy human individuals. Regarding the study as a whole: Relative to their counterparts shared across all four donors, non-shared clonotypes exhibited diminished generation probabilities.

Method: immunoSEQ multiplex PCR; TCRdb's copy keeps in-frame clones and lacks some. The sample includes some 1,900,000 clones, about 95% of them seen just once. This clone was seen only once. Its antigen remains unidentified. Germline CDR1 and CDR2: SGHNT and YYREEE (reference sequence). CDR3 length: 13 residues. Trimming removed 0 bases at V and 5 bases at J, with 9 bases between. Positive CCR7 selection of CD45RO-negative cells yielded the naive CD8 cells, and terminally differentiated effector memory CD45RA+ cells were excluded. The chain carries TRBV5-4 and TRBJ2-7; D ambiguous. The sample was naive CD8+ T cells sorted from blood. The clonotype was recovered from a man aged 18 to 30 in good health. The CDR3 loop reads CASSLGPEDEQYF. CDR3 sequence (DNA): TGTGCCAGCAGCTTGGGGCCAGAGGACGAGCAGTACTTC. The full variable domain, its missing parts supplied by reference TRBV5-4 and TRBJ2-7, is ETGVTQSPTHLIKTRGQQVTLRCSSQSGHNTVSWYQQALGQGPQFIFQYYREEENGRGNFPPRFSGLQFPNYSSELNVNALELDDSALYLCASSLGPEDEQYFGPGTRLTVT.